The clone carrying this T cell receptor beta chain was found once. Sequenced by immunoSEQ multiplex PCR; TCRdb stores in-frame clones only, minus some. The repertoire holds about 250,000 clones, with around 83% as singletons. This entry comes from a study of blood T cell repertoires in COVID-19. CDR3 length equals 12 residues. The germline V and J ends were trimmed by 2 bases and 4 bases, with 6 bases remaining between them. Germline loops: CDR1 ENHRY, CDR2 SYGVKD. This chain links TRBV10-3 with TRBJ2-7; D not certain. This sequence was found in a woman between 45 and 60 years old who had been exposed to COVID-19. What was sequenced was PBMCs or T cells enriched from blood (not recorded which). DNA for the CDR3: TGTGCCATCAGTGAGGAGAGGTACGAGCAGTACTTC. Translating gives CAISEERYEQYF.